This TCR beta chain was obtained from a study of shared T cell receptors in the human thymus. Assay: immunoSEQ multiplex PCR; the TCRdb copy retains only in-frame clones and omits some. The table lists hundreds of thousands of clones, more than 75% of them singletons. This CDR3 contains 14 residues. Germline CDR1 reads LNHDA; CDR2 reads SQIVND (reference sequence). Trimming left V 5 bases short and J 0 bases short, with 11 bases between. This same sample was also taken into another study, of human thymus T cells. That publication notes: Healthy Finnish infants undergoing corrective surgery for congenital heart defects provided the donor material. The source of the thymus tissue was resections taken during corrective heart surgery. Thymic and blood repertoires seemed to show skewed V and J gene use.

The rearrangement joins TRBV19 to TRBJ2-7; TRBD1 might be the D (7 bases). Sequenced material: thymocytes. This sequence was found in a boy younger than two with a congenital heart defect. CDR3: CASSVRDSSYEQYF. CDR3 coding DNA: TGTGCCAGTAGTGTGCGGGACAGCTCCTACGAGCAGTACTTC.